The entry that follows covers one T cell receptor beta chain sequence. This clone is deemed medium-sized (0.01 to 0.1%). The target of this receptor is not known. No much larger clone is present one base from it, and per-base qualities are unavailable. At diagnosis, peripheral blood, uninvolved tumor-adjacent lung and tumor were collected and stored as a combination of fresh-frozen and FFPE material. The immunoSEQ Assay was used to sequence TCR beta CDR3 regions from DNA. From the authors' description of their analysis: T cell density was computed as TCR beta template counts normalized to usable DNA estimated by amplifying housekeeping genes. Richness was estimated with the preseqR package, extrapolating to 400,000 templates for PBMC samples and 120,000 templates for tissue samples. Clonality was defined as one minus Pielou's evenness. To identify tissue-enriched TCRs, differential abundance testing was run on productive amino-acid clonotypes with a minimum total count of 5 and an alpha of 0.1. The Jaccard Index and the Morisita Overlap Index were used to measure repertoire overlap between compartments. GLIPH grouped TCR beta CDR3s together with public tetramer-defined viral CDR3s, and a viral motif had to include at least three viral sequences and also show V-gene enrichment. TCRdb retrieved this table from immuneACCESS and kept in-frame rearrangements only. Not all clones are present; in checked studies, unresolved V genes account for under half, and no reason is known for the remainder. Clone size and V and J calls were adopted from that table, with D and trimming inferred from the DNA. The sample includes approximately 890 clones, with 24% observed a single time. The top ten constitute about 22% of the sample.

This entry belongs to a study of T cells in localized non-small cell lung cancer (dated by TCRdb to about 2020). With regard to the full study: Comparing tumors with uninvolved tumor-adjacent lungs, the study looked at the T cell repertoires of 236 patients with early-stage NSCLC. The cohort consisted of 236 treatment-naive NSCLC patients whose localized lung tumors had been resected. NSCLC patients had a mean age of around 66 years, and fewer than 150 were male and 107 female. Results the study describes overall, beyond this receptor: Longer overall survival was associated with higher T cell density in blood, whereas shorter survival was associated with higher clonality in adjacent lung. Because multi-region tumor sequencing was not done, intratumor heterogeneity could not be ruled out. A median of around 60 of the top 100 tumor clones turned up in the paired uninvolved adjacent lung, and roughly 30 of those clones also ranked among the top 100 of that same adjacent lung. Uninvolved tumor-adjacent lung showed the highest T cell clonality, higher than tumor, which suggests more focused antigenic responses in the uninvolved tumor-adjacent lung. Because the study design was exploratory, TCR variables were selected using unadjusted p-values without false-discovery rate correction.

This TCR derives from a woman aged 35-75 years with stage I squamous cell lung carcinoma. The sequencing here drew on lung tumor tissue, taken before any cancer treatment.

CDR3 protein: CASSGDRGFTSSGNTIYF. DNA sequence: TGTGCCAGCAGCGGGGACAGGGGCTTTACGAGCTCTGGAAACACCATATATTTT. The chain was built from TRBV9 and TRBJ1-3; 10 bases in the junction line up with TRBD1. CDR1 and CDR2 are drawn from the germline V gene: SGDLS, YYNGEE. V is cut back by 3 bases and J by 0 bases, with 9 bases in the junction unmatched. Taken from cysteine to phenylalanine, the CDR3 has 18 residues. Of all the DNA, just the CDR3 is kept, 54 bases in frame from base 1.